This TCR beta chain was observed in a study of blood T cells in healthy people across ages. Primers used in a second PCR of roughly 6 to 12 cycles were a sample-barcoded 5' primer and a J-beta primer mix. Every cDNA was tagged by a template-switch adaptor with 12 random nucleotides. TCRdb re-derived calls from the 5' RACE reads in MiXCR, one entry per CDR3 protein. The table lists over a million distinct CDR3 sequences, around 42% of them singletons. V shed 2 bases, J shed 7 bases, and the junction held 9 bases outside the gene matches. The CDR3 contains 16 residues. Looked up from germline, CDR1 is MNHNS and CDR2 is SASEGT.

The sequence came from a woman between 18 and 29 years old in good health. The sequenced sample consisted of blood. The chain combines TRBV6-1 with TRBJ2-1, with 9 bases aligning to TRBD2. This CDR3 is CASSELVAGVKNEQFF. The CDR3 DNA is TGTGCCAGCAGTGAATTGGTAGCGGGAGTGAAGAATGAGCAGTTCTTC.